These T cell receptor beta chains were read from a single sample in a study of CD8 T cells in Susac syndrome. TCRdb re-derived calls from the immunoSEQ multiplex PCR reads in MiXCR, one entry per CDR3 protein. The data contain about 200,000 distinct CDR3 sequences, roughly 94% of them singletons. Sequencing was done on a sample of CD4+ T cells from PBMCs. These receptors all stem from a human donor with multiple sclerosis. Both conserved end residues are part of each CDR3. The order of the fields is clone size, V gene, J gene, D gene, CDR3 DNA, CDR3 protein. A D gene is named only where the DNA matches it firmly. Clone size is shown for a subset of rows, as once, few, many or a class of expanded clone.

NA	TRBV29-1	TRBJ1-1	TRBD1	TGCAGCGCGCGACAGGGGGGTAGGAACACTGAAGCTTTCTTT	CSARQGGRNTEAFF
NA	TRBV11-1	TRBJ1-2	NA	TGTGCCAGCAGCCCTAGAGAGTTGGGGCCTAACAGGGCTGGGAGCTATGGCTACACCTTC	CASSPRELGPNRAGSYGYTF
NA	TRBV5-1	TRBJ2-7	NA	TGCGCCAGCAGCAGTGGTTCGGTCGCAACCTACGAGCAGTACTTC	CASSSGSVATYEQYF
NA	TRBV29-1	TRBJ1-3	NA	TGCAGCGTTTCGGCAGGGAGGTTTGCTGGAAACACCATATATTTT	CSVSAGRFAGNTIYF
NA	TRBV5-1	TRBJ2-2	NA	TGCGCCAGCAGCTTGGAGACCGTCACCGGGGAGCTGTTTTTT	CASSLETVTGELFF
NA	TRBV20-1	TRBJ2-7	NA	TGCAGTGCTAGCCCCACCGGTTACGAGCAGTACTTC	CSASPTGYEQYF
NA	TRBV5-1	TRBJ1-2	NA	TGCGCCAGCAGCTCGGGGGACATCGGGCCCGGCTACACCTTC	CASSSGDIGPGYTF
NA	TRBV5-4	TRBJ2-1	NA	TGTGCCAGCAGCCTCGGCGGACAGCCAAATTACAATGAGCAGTTCTTC	CASSLGGQPNYNEQFF
NA	TRBV7-9	TRBJ1-6	NA	TGTGCCAGCAGCTTACATGGGTCACCCCTCCACTTT	CASSLHGSPLHF
NA	TRBV30	TRBJ1-3	NA	TGTGCCTGGAGACTAATGGGGTACTCTGGAAACACCATATATTTT	CAWRLMGYSGNTIYF
NA	TRBV12-3/TRBV12-4	TRBJ2-3	NA	TGTGCCAGCAGTTCGGCGGGGGATACGCAGTATTTT	CASSSAGDTQYF
NA	TRBV9	TRBJ2-1	TRBD2	TGTGCCAGCAGCGTAGGGCTAGCGGGACTCAATGAGCAGTTCTTC	CASSVGLAGLNEQFF
NA	TRBV14	TRBJ1-6	NA	TGTGCCAGCAGCCCTAACACCCTAGGCGCCCTCCACTTT	CASSPNTLGALHF
NA	TRBV11-3	TRBJ2-1	NA	TGTGCCAGCAGCTTAGGCCTCAATGAGCAGTTCTTC	CASSLGLNEQFF
NA	TRBV25-1	TRBJ1-6	NA	TGTGCCAGCAGTGAATCCAGGGCAGGAGATTCACCCCTCCACTTT	CASSESRAGDSPLHF
NA	TRBV20-1	TRBJ1-1	NA	TGCAGTGCTAGAATAAACAGGAACACTGAAGCTTTCTTT	CSARINRNTEAFF
NA	TRBV30	TRBJ1-2	TRBD1	TGTGCCTGGAGTGCTGGGACAGGGGGCTACACCTTC	CAWSAGTGGYTF
NA	TRBV15	TRBJ1-2	NA	TGTGCCACCAGCAGAGATCAGAACCTCTATGGCTACACCTTC	CATSRDQNLYGYTF
NA	TRBV4-2	TRBJ2-2	TRBD2	TGTGCCAGCAGCCAAGATCTGATAGCGGGGACCGGGGAGCTGTTTTTT	CASSQDLIAGTGELFF
NA	TRBV9	TRBJ2-3	TRBD2	TGTGCCAGCAGCGTAGCTGGTGGCGGGGGGGCCCCAGATACGCAGTATTTT	CASSVAGGGGAPDTQYF
NA	TRBV12-3/TRBV12-4	TRBJ1-3	NA	TGTGCCAGCAGTTTAGCGGTGGGCTCTGGAAACACCATATATTTT	CASSLAVGSGNTIYF
NA	TRBV18	TRBJ1-2	NA	TGTGCCAGCTCACCATCGTTACAGAATGGCTACACCTTC	CASSPSLQNGYTF
NA	TRBV5-4	TRBJ2-4	NA	TGTGCCAGCGGCACAGACTACCTAGCCAAAAACATTCAGTACTTC	CASGTDYLAKNIQYF
NA	TRBV20-1	TRBJ2-5	NA	TGCAGTGCTTCTGGGACATCCCAAGAGACCCAGTACTTC	CSASGTSQETQYF
NA	TRBV6-1	TRBJ2-5	TRBD1	TGTGCCAGCAGTGAAGGACAGGGGGCGACCCAGTACTTC	CASSEGQGATQYF
NA	TRBV6-5	TRBJ2-5	TRBD2	TGTGCCAGCAGTTCGGTGGCGGGGGGCCCCGGCCCGTACTTC	CASSSVAGGPGPYF
NA	TRBV10-3	TRBJ2-1	TRBD1	TGTGCCATCAGTGATTCGCCGGGACAGGGGAATGGGAATGAGCAGTTCTTC	CAISDSPGQGNGNEQFF
NA	TRBV6-5	TRBJ1-1	NA	TGTGCCAGCAGCTACGGAGGATGGAACACTGAAGCTTTCTTT	CASSYGGWNTEAFF
NA	TRBV5-1	TRBJ2-1	TRBD2	TGCGCCAGCAGCGGAGGGAGGGATGAGCAGTTCTTC	CASSGGRDEQFF
once	TRBV29-1	TRBJ2-5	NA	TGCAGCTTGGGACTGGAGACCCAGTACTTC	CSLGLETQYF
NA	TRBV29-1	TRBJ2-1	TRBD2	TGCAGCGTGGGACTAGCGGGGGGGCAATCCTACAATGAGCAGTTCTTC	CSVGLAGGQSYNEQFF
NA	TRBV7-2	TRBJ2-3	NA	TGTGCCAGCAGCCCCCGCCGGGACACAGATACGCAGTATTTT	CASSPRRDTDTQYF
NA	TRBV6-2/TRBV6-3	TRBJ1-2	TRBD1	TGTGCCGCCGGACAGGCTTTATCTAACTATGGCTACACCTTC	CAAGQALSNYGYTF
NA	TRBV20-1	TRBJ2-1	TRBD1	TGCAGTGCTACGTCCGGGACAGGGGCCTACAATGAGCAGTTCTTC	CSATSGTGAYNEQFF
NA	TRBV6-5	TRBJ1-5	NA	TGTGCCAGCAGTTTAGACAGAGACAATCAGCCCCAGCATTTT	CASSLDRDNQPQHF
NA	TRBV10-3	TRBJ2-1	NA	TGTGCCATCAGCCCGAGCTCCTACAATGAGCAGTTCTTC	CAISPSSYNEQFF
NA	TRBV5-1	TRBJ2-5	TRBD2	TGCGCCAGCAGCTTGGGAGGACTAGCGGGACTCGAGACCCAGTACTTC	CASSLGGLAGLETQYF
once	TRBV20-1	TRBJ2-2	NA	TGCAGTGCTAGCGACACCGACACCGGGGAGCTGTTTTTT	CSASDTDTGELFF
NA	TRBV7-3	TRBJ1-2	NA	TGTGCCAGCAGTCCCACCCCGGGGGGCTATGGCTACACCTTC	CASSPTPGGYGYTF
NA	TRBV30	TRBJ1-2	NA	TGTGCCTGGAGTCCCCGGGCTGGCTATGGCTACACCTTC	CAWSPRAGYGYTF
NA	TRBV29-1	TRBJ1-5	NA	TGCAGCGTTGTAGGGGAAGCTAATCAGCCCCAGCATTTT	CSVVGEANQPQHF
NA	TRBV3-1	TRBJ2-7	TRBD2	TGTGCCAGCAGCCCCGCGATAGCGGGGGCCGACTGGTGGGAGCAGTACTTC	CASSPAIAGADWWEQYF
NA	TRBV30	TRBJ1-5	TRBD1	TGTGCCTGGAGAGGGACAGGCGGTCAGCCCCAGCATTTT	CAWRGTGGQPQHF
NA	TRBV7-8	TRBJ1-1	NA	TGTGCCAGCAGCTTAGCGGACATTAAGTTGGGAGCTTTCTTT	CASSLADIKLGAFF
NA	TRBV12-3/TRBV12-4	TRBJ1-6	NA	TGTGCCAGCAGTTTAAGTTCGGGGCAGTCACCCCTCCACTTT	CASSLSSGQSPLHF
NA	TRBV2	TRBJ1-2	NA	TGTGCCAGCAGTGAGGGCTATGGCTACACCTTC	CASSEGYGYTF
once	TRBV29-1	TRBJ2-3	NA	TGCAGCGTTGTACGGGACACGATTTACACAGATACGCAGTATTTT	CSVVRDTIYTDTQYF
NA	TRBV14	TRBJ1-2	NA	TGTGCCAGCAGCCAAGCCATGCTGCGAGATGGCTACACCTTC	CASSQAMLRDGYTF